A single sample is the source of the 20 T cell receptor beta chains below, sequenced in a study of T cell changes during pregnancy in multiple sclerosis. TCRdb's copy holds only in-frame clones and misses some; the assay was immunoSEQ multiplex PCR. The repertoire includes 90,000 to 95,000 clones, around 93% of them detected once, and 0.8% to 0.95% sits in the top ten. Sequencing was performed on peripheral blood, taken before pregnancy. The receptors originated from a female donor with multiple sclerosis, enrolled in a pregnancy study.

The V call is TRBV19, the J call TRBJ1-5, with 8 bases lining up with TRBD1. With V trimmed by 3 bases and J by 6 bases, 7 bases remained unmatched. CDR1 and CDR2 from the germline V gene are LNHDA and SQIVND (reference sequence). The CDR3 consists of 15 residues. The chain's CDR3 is CASSIVQGASQPQHF. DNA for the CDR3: TGTGCCAGTAGTATCGTCCAGGGGGCTTCTCAGCCCCAGCATTTT. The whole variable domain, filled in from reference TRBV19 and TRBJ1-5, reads DGGITQSPKYLFRKEGQNVTLSCEQNLNHDAMYWYRQDPGQGLRLIYYSQIVNDFQKGDIAEGYSVSREKKESFPLTVTSAQKNPTAFYLCASSIVQGASQPQHFGDGTRLSIL.

The CDR3 protein is CASRPVAGALETQYF. CDR3 nucleotides: TGTGCCAGCAGACCAGTGGCAGGGGCTTTGGAGACCCAGTACTTC. This chain links TRBV6-1 with TRBJ2-5; TRBD1 is a possible D gene (6 bases). The V and J ends lost 6 bases and 5 bases respectively, with 19 bases between them. The CDR3 consists of 15 residues. Per germline, CDR1 MNHNS and CDR2 SASEGT.

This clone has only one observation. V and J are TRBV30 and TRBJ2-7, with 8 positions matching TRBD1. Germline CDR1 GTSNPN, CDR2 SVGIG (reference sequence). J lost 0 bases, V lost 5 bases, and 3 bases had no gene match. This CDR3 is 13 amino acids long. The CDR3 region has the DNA TGTGCCTGGGACAGGGGACCCTCCTACGAGCAGTACTTC. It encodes CAWDRGPSYEQYF. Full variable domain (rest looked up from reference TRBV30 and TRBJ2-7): SQTIHQWPATLVQPVGSPLSLECTVEGTSNPNLYWYRQAAGRGLQLLFYSVGIGQISSEVPQNLSASRPQDRQFILSSKKLLLSDSGFYLCAWDRGPSYEQYFGPGTRLTVT.

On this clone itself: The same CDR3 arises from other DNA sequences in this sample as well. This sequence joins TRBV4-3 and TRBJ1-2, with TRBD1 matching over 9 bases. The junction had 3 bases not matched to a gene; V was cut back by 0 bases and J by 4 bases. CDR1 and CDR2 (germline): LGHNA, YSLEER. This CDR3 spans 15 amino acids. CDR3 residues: CASSQDRTGAYGYTF. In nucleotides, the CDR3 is TGCGCCAGCAGCCAAGATCGGACAGGGGCCTATGGCTACACCTTC.

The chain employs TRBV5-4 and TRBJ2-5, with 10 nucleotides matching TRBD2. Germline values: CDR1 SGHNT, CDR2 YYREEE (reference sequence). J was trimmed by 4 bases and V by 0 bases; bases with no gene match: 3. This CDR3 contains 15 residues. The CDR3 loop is CASSLASGSVETQYF. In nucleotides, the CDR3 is TGTGCCAGCAGCTTGGCTAGCGGGAGTGTAGAGACCCAGTACTTC.

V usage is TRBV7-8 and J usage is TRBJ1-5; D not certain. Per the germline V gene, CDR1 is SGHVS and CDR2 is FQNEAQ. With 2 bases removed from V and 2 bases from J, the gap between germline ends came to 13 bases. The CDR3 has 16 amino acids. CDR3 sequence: CASSLRLGQGNQPQHF. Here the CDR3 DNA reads TGTGCCAGCAGCTTACGTCTCGGCCAGGGCAATCAGCCCCAGCATTTT.

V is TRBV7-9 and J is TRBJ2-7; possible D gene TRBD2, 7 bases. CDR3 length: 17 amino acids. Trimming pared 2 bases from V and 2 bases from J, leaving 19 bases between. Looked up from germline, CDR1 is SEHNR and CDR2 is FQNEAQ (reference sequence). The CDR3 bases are TGTGCCAGCAGCTTACAGGAGTGGCGGGGGCCAACCTACGAGCAGTACTTC. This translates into CASSLQEWRGPTYEQYF.

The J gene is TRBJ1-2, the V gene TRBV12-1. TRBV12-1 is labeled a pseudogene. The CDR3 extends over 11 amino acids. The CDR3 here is CASSPGYGYTF. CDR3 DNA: TGTGCCAGCAGCCCCGGGTATGGCTACACCTTC.

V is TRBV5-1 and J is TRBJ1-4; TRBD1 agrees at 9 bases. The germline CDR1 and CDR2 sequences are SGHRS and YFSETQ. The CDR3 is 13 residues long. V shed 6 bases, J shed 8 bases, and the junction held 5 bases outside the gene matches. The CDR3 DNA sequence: TGCGCCAGCAAGGGACAGGGTGGGGAAAAACTGTTTTTT. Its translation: CASKGQGGEKLFF.

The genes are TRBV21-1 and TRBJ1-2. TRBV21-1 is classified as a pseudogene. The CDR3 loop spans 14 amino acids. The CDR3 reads CASPRGGVEYGYTF. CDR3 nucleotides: TGTGCCAGCCCTAGGGGGGGGGTAGAATATGGCTACACCTTC.

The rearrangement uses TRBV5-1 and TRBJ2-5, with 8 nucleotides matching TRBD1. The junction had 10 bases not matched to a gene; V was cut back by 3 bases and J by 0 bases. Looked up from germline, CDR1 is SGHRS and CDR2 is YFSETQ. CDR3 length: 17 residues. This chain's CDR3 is CASSSTRQGWNQETQYF. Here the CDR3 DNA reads TGCGCCAGCAGCTCCACCCGACAGGGGTGGAACCAAGAGACCCAGTACTTC.

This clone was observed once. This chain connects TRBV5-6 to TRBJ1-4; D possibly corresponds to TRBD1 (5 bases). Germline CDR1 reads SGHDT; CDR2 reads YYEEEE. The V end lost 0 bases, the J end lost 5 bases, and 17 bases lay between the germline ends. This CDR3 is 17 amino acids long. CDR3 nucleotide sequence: TGTGCCAGCAGCTTGGGGATAGGGGCGCGATTAAATGAAAAACTGTTTTTT. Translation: CASSLGIGARLNEKLFF.

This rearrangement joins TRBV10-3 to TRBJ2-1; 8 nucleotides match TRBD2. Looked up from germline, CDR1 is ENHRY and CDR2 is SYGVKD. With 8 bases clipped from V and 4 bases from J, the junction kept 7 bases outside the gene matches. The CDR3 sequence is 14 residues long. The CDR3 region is CAIRSGMGYNEQFF. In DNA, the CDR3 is TGTGCCATCCGTAGCGGGATGGGATACAATGAGCAGTTCTTC.

CDR3 sequence reads: CSGTSSYEQYF. The CDR3 DNA reads as TGCAGTGGGACTTCCTCCTACGAGCAGTACTTC. The chain joins TRBV20-1 to TRBJ2-7, with D perhaps TRBD2 (5 bases). The germline gives CDR1 DFQATT, CDR2 SNEGSKA (reference sequence). The CDR3 is made up of 11 amino acids. The V and J ends lost 7 bases and 0 bases respectively, with 7 bases between them.

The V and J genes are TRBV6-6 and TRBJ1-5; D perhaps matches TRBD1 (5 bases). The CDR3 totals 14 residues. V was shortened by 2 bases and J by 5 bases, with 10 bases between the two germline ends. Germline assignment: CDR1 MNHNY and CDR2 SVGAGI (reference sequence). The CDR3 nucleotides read TGTGCCAGCAGTTACCGAGCGGGGGATCAGCCCCAGCATTTT. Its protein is CASSYRAGDQPQHF.

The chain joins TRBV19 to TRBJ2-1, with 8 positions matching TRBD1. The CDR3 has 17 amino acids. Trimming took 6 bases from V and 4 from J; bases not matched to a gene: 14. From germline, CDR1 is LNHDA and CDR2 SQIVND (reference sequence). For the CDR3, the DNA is TGTGCCAGTAGCCCTTCTGCTCAGGGGGCTCTGTACAATGAGCAGTTCTTC. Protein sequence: CASSPSAQGALYNEQFF.

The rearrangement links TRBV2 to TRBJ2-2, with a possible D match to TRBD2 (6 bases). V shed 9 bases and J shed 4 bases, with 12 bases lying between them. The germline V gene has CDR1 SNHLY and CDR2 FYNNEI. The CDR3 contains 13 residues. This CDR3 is CASRLVPTGELFF. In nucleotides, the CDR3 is TGTGCCAGTAGACTAGTTCCCACCGGGGAGCTGTTTTTT.

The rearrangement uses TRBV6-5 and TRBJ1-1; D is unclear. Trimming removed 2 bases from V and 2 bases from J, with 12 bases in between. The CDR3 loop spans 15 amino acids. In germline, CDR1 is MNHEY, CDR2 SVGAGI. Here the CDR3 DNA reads TGTGCCAGCAGTTACGCTGGTATAACAAACACTGAAGCTTTCTTT. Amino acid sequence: CASSYAGITNTEAFF.

The CDR3 reads CASSLGGDLTRDYEQYF. Here the CDR3 DNA reads TGTGCCAGCAGCTTAGGGGGGGACCTTACACGGGACTACGAGCAGTACTTC. The chain carries TRBV7-9 and TRBJ2-7; tentatively, D is TRBD2 (6 bases). The CDR3 loop spans 17 amino acids. CDR1 and CDR2 from the germline V gene are SEHNR and FQNEAQ (reference sequence). The V gene lost 1 base and the J gene lost 3 bases, with 19 bases spanning the gap. The full variable domain, rest sourced from reference TRBV7-9 and TRBJ2-7, is DTGVSQNPRHKITKRGQNVTFRCDPISEHNRLYWYRQTLGQGPEFLTYFQNEAQLEKSRLLSDRFSAERPKGSFSTLEIQRTEQGDSAMYLCASSLGGDLTRDYEQYFGPGTRLTVT.

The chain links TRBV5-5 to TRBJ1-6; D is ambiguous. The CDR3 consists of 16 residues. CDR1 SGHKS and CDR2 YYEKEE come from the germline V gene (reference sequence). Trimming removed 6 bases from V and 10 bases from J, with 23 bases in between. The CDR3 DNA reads TGTGCCAGCACCCTCGAATCAGCCATCCCGGGGTCACCCCTCCACTTT. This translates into CASTLESAIPGSPLHF.